This TCR beta chain was found in a study of identical twins. Concerning this clonotype: The target antigen is unknown.

TCRdb re-called the 5' RACE reads through MiXCR, storing one row per CDR3 protein. Among about 1.7 million distinct CDR3 sequences listed, less than 40% were seen once. With V trimmed by 7 bases and J by 5 bases, 4 bases remained unmatched. The CDR3 has 14 amino acids. Study findings and constraints: Conclusions leaned on cross-sectional statistical analysis and did not track the same donors over time.

This sequence was found in a newborn girl in good health. The sample consisted of cord blood. This sequence joins TRBV12-3 or TRBV12-4 and TRBJ2-5, with TRBD2 matching over 13 bases. The CDR3 DNA is TGTGCCAGCACGACTAGCGGGGGGTTCGAGACCCAGTACTTC. Its protein is CASTTSGGFETQYF.